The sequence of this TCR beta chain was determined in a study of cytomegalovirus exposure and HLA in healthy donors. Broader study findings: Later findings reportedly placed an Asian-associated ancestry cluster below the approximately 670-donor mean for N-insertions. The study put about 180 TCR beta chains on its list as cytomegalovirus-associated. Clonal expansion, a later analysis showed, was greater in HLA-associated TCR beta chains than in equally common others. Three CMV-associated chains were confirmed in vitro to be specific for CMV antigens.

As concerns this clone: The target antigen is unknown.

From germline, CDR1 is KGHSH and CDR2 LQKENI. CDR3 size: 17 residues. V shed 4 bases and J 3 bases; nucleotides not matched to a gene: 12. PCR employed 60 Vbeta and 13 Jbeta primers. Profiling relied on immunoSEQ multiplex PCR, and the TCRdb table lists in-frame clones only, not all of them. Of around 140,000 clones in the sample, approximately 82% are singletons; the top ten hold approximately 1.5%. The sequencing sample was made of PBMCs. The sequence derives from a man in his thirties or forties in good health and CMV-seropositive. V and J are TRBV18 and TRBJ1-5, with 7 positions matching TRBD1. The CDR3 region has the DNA TGTGCCAGCTCACGTTACACTCCCGGGACAGACAATCAGCCCCAGCATTTT. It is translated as CASSRYTPGTDNQPQHF.